Each of the 11 T cell receptor beta chains below was sequenced from the same sample in a study of blood T cell repertoires in COVID-19. This table comes from immunoSEQ multiplex PCR, and its TCRdb copy is limited to in-frame clones, with some not included. This table holds 250,000 to 350,000 clones, just over 90% found once. Sequenced sample: peripheral blood. The origin of the receptors is a young woman with COVID-19, enrolled during active disease.

This chain connects TRBV25-1 to TRBJ1-1, with TRBD1 matching over 8 bases. Germline trimming cut 4 bases from V and 4 bases from J; bases unmatched to any gene: 8. CDR1 is MGHDK, CDR2 SYGVNS, per germline. The CDR3 loop spans 15 amino acids. CDR3 sequence (DNA): TGTGCCAGCAGTGCCTCCTCAACAGGGGGCACTGAAGCTTTCTTT. This codes for CASSASSTGGTEAFF.

The chain recombines TRBV7-9 with TRBJ2-2; weak D call: TRBD1 (5 bases). Trimming pared 4 bases from V and 1 base from J, leaving 16 bases between. The germline gives CDR1 SEHNR, CDR2 FQNEAQ (reference sequence). The CDR3 runs 17 residues. The CDR3 reads CASSSGWGGLNTGELFF. CDR3 DNA sequence: TGTGCCAGCAGCTCAGGTTGGGGCGGTTTGAACACCGGGGAGCTGTTTTTT.

Here the CDR3 reads CASSSGQHYGYTF. The CDR3 DNA follows: TGTGCCAGCAGTTCCGGACAGCACTATGGCTACACCTTC. The chain carries TRBV28 and TRBJ1-2; D is perhaps TRBD1 (6 bases). The CDR3 totals 13 residues. CDR1 is MDHEN and CDR2 is SYDVKM in the germline V gene. V gave up 4 bases and J gave up 3 bases, with 9 bases separating them.

The chain joins TRBV5-1 to TRBJ2-2; D is possibly TRBD2 (6 bases). Germline loops: CDR1 SGHRS, CDR2 YFSETQ. V was trimmed by 2 bases and J by 5 bases, leaving 22 bases between them. The CDR3 consists of 18 residues. The CDR3 loop is CASSLKSGSSGWTGELFF. Written as DNA, the CDR3 is TGCGCCAGCAGCTTAAAAAGCGGGTCGTCGGGTTGGACCGGGGAGCTGTTTTTT. Filled out from reference TRBV5-1 and TRBJ2-2, the complete variable domain reads KAGVTQTPRYLIKTRGQQVTLSCSPISGHRSVSWYQQTPGQGLQFLFEYFSETQRNKGNFPGRFSGRQFSNSRSEMNVSTLELGDSALYLCASSLKSGSSGWTGELFFGEGSRLTVL.

The V and J genes are TRBV19 and TRBJ1-5, with D hard to call. The V gene's germline CDR1 is LNHDA and CDR2 SQIVND (reference sequence). Trimming cost V 10 bases and J 7 bases, with 20 bases left between them. The CDR3 length is 14 residues. The CDR3 here is CATKLVKGGQPQHF. CDR3 in DNA: TGTGCCACCAAATTGGTGAAGGGAGGCCAGCCCCAGCATTTT.

The chain has TRBV10-3 and TRBJ2-5; 10 positions agree with TRBD2. The CDR3 sequence is 15 residues long. V trimming: 2 bases; J trimming: 4 bases; junction bases outside the gene matches: 4. Germline V lookup: CDR1 ENHRY, CDR2 SYGVKD. This CDR3 reads CAISEGLAVGETQYF. The CDR3 nucleotides read TGTGCCATCAGTGAGGGACTAGCGGTAGGAGAGACCCAGTACTTC.

This clone was detected once. This chain uses TRBV9 with TRBJ1-6, with 10 nucleotides matching TRBD1. The junction had 4 bases not matched to a gene; V was cut back by 3 bases and J by 7 bases. The CDR3 loop spans 15 amino acids. Germline V lookup: CDR1 SGDLS, CDR2 YYNGEE. The CDR3 DNA reads as TGTGCCAGCAGCGGACAGGGACAGGGGAATTCACCCCTCCACTTT. It translates to CASSGQGQGNSPLHF.

The chain is built from TRBV7-9 and TRBJ1-2; TRBD1 aligns across 10 bases. V gave up 5 bases and J gave up 6 bases; unmatched junction bases: 6. This CDR3 is 14 amino acids long. Germline CDR1 reads SEHNR; CDR2 reads FQNEAQ (reference sequence). CDR3 protein: CASSLDRGPDGYTF. The CDR3 bases are TGTGCCAGCAGCCTCGACAGGGGGCCTGATGGCTACACCTTC.

The chain recombines TRBV4-2 with TRBJ1-5, with TRBD1 matching 11 bases. The length of the CDR3 is 16 residues. The V gene's germline CDR1 is LGHNA and CDR2 YNFKEQ. The V and J ends lost 4 bases and 6 bases, in that order; junction bases with no gene match: 8. As DNA, the CDR3 is TGTGCCAGCAGCCGAACCGGGACAGGGGGGGCTCAGCCCCAGCATTTT. This gives the protein CASSRTGTGGAQPQHF.

This chain uses TRBV5-6 with TRBJ1-1; no clear D gene. Germline-derived CDR1 and CDR2 are SGHDT and YYEEEE. Deletions cut 0 bases from V and 6 bases from J, with 9 bases between. CDR3 length equals 13 residues. The CDR3 region is CASSLVGLAEAFF. The CDR3 bases are TGTGCCAGCAGCTTGGTCGGGTTGGCTGAAGCTTTCTTT.

The chain couples TRBV27 to TRBJ2-7; 7 nucleotides line up with TRBD2. V lost 2 bases to trimming and J lost 4 bases; unmatched junction nucleotides: 5. Germline loops: CDR1 MNHEY, CDR2 SMNVEV (reference sequence). This CDR3 is 14 amino acids long. This CDR3 is CASSLSREAYEQYF. As DNA, the CDR3 is TGTGCCAGCAGTTTAAGCCGGGAGGCTTACGAGCAGTACTTC.